This T cell receptor beta chain was profiled in a study of T-cell memory formation after mild COVID-19. Overall study findings and caveats: CD4/CD8 balance held among clones contracting day 15 to 85, and later expanders leaned CD4+. Whether second-wave clones peaking at day 37 were SARS-CoV-2 specific went unconfirmed.

This clonotype has more than one count but fewer than ten. Its specificity is not known. Using constant-segment primers, 5'RACE produced TCR alpha and TCR beta cDNA libraries carrying sample barcodes and UMIs. TCRdb reanalysed the 5' RACE reads using MiXCR and keeps one entry per CDR3 protein. This sample carries 100,000 to 150,000 distinct CDR3 sequences, roughly 6% of them seen once, and the ten largest clones take 2% to 2.5%. The V end lost 2 bases, the J end lost 1 base, and 8 bases lay between the germline ends. Per the germline V gene, CDR1 is MNHEY and CDR2 is SVGAGI. The CDR3 has 14 residues. This receptor was obtained from an adult woman who had mild COVID-19 (a few samples of this study predate the infection). Cell type and time point are not known. The rearrangement uses TRBV6-5 and TRBJ2-5, with a possible D match to TRBD1 (5 bases). The sequenced sample was PBMCs or a T cell subset sorted from them (not recorded which). The CDR3 bases are TGTGCCAGCAGTTACCAGGGCTCCCAAGAGACCCAGTACTTC. This translates into CASSYQGSQETQYF.